This passage covers 27 T cell receptor beta chains from one sample sequenced in a study of blood T cell repertoires in COVID-19. Only in-frame clones appear in the TCRdb table, and some are missing; sequencing was by immunoSEQ multiplex PCR. The data contain 250,000 or so clones, over 75% of them singletons. The sample comprised peripheral blood. All receptors come from a woman aged 25 to 39 with acute or convalescent COVID-19.

The V gene is TRBV7-2, the J gene TRBJ2-5; perhaps TRBD2 as D (7 bases). The CDR3 totals 16 residues. Germline V CDR1 and CDR2: SGHTA, FQGNSA. Deletions cut 3 bases from V and 2 bases from J, with 16 bases between. CDR3 protein: CASSLGGGVVQETQYF. The CDR3 DNA follows: TGTGCCAGCAGCTTGGGAGGGGGAGTGGTACAAGAGACCCAGTACTTC.

The rearrangement uses TRBV5-6 and TRBJ2-7; perhaps TRBD2 as D (5 bases). Germline V gives CDR1 SGHDT, CDR2 YYEEEE. The V end lost 4 bases, the J end lost 0 bases, and 14 bases lay between the germline ends. The CDR3 is 15 residues long. Written as DNA, the CDR3 is TGTGCCAGCAGCGGTAGCGCACGATTCTCCTACGAGCAGTACTTC. Amino acid sequence: CASSGSARFSYEQYF.

This chain connects TRBV29-1 to TRBJ2-5, with 10 bases that match TRBD2. The germline V gene encodes CDR1 SQVTM and CDR2 ANQGSEA. The V gene end was trimmed by 6 bases and the J gene end by 5 bases; junction bases not matched to a gene: 12. CDR3 length equals 15 residues. The CDR3 region is CSVRLAGDVGETQYF. Written as DNA, the CDR3 is TGCAGCGTGCGTCTAGCGGGAGATGTCGGGGAGACCCAGTACTTC.

J is TRBJ2-1 and V is TRBV5-8, with TRBD2 as a possible D gene (5 bases). The CDR3 is 16 residues long. V was pared by 1 base and J by 2 bases, with 13 bases between. Per germline, CDR1 SGHTS and CDR2 YDEGEE. In DNA form, the CDR3 reads TGTGCCAGCAGCTTGAGAGGGAGCGGAACCTACAATGAGCAGTTCTTC. It specifies CASSLRGSGTYNEQFF.

The J gene is TRBJ1-4, the V gene TRBV12-3 or TRBV12-4; weak D call: TRBD1 (5 bases). V was pared by 6 bases and J by 12 bases, with 14 bases between. CDR3 length equals 12 residues. The DNA of the CDR3 is TGTGCCAGCAGGTCAACTCCAGGGCAACTGTTTTTT. Protein product: CASRSTPGQLFF.

This clone showed up just a few times. This chain joins TRBV27 and TRBJ1-5; 9 bases are shared with TRBD1. Trimming took 6 bases from V and 2 from J; bases not matched to a gene: 14. Looked up from germline, CDR1 is MNHEY and CDR2 is SMNVEV (reference sequence). This CDR3 region has 18 residues. The CDR3 region is CASSPRDRALVGNQPQHF. In DNA form, the CDR3 reads TGTGCCAGCAGCCCCCGGGACAGGGCCTTGGTTGGCAATCAGCCCCAGCATTTT.

This sequence joins TRBV9 and TRBJ1-1; D unclear. Trimming took off 0 bases at V and 8 bases at J, with 8 bases between the two ends. Looked up from germline, CDR1 is SGDLS and CDR2 is YYNGEE. This CDR3 is 12 amino acids long. The CDR3 sequence is CASSVDSSEAFF. CDR3 sequence (DNA): TGTGCCAGCAGCGTAGACAGTTCCGAAGCTTTCTTT.

The chain employs TRBV7-2 and TRBJ2-1; D is unresolved. This CDR3 spans 14 amino acids. CDR1 and CDR2 from the germline V gene are SGHTA and FQGNSA. V lost 5 bases, J lost 4 bases, and 12 bases lay in between. CDR3 sequence reads: CASSPEAVYNEQFF. CDR3 in DNA: TGTGCCAGCAGCCCCGAAGCCGTTTACAATGAGCAGTTCTTC.

This chain joins TRBV7-2 and TRBJ2-3; 12 bases map to TRBD2. With V trimmed by 3 bases and J by 7 bases, 5 bases remained unmatched. The CDR3 runs 15 residues. Germline CDR1 and CDR2: SGHTA and FQGNSA. CDR3 protein: CASSFRTSGKNTQYF. CDR3 nucleotides: TGTGCCAGCAGCTTTAGGACTAGCGGGAAAAATACGCAGTATTTT.

The chain couples TRBV19 to TRBJ1-5; 8 bases align to TRBD1. The CDR3 consists of 17 residues. Looked up from germline, CDR1 is LNHDA and CDR2 is SQIVND (reference sequence). With V trimmed by 1 base and J by 4 bases, 9 bases remained unmatched. CDR3 DNA: TGTGCCAGTAGTATAGTTCAGGGGGCGAATACGAATCAGCCCCAGCATTTT. Protein sequence: CASSIVQGANTNQPQHF.

The chain joins TRBV6-1 to TRBJ2-1, with TRBD2 identical over 9 bases. The V gene end was trimmed by 2 bases and the J gene end by 6 bases; junction bases not matched to a gene: 5. From germline, CDR1 is MNHNS and CDR2 SASEGT. The CDR3 extends over 15 amino acids. The chain's CDR3 is CASSERSGSSNEQFF. DNA for the CDR3: TGTGCCAGCAGTGAACGTAGCGGGAGCAGCAATGAGCAGTTCTTC.

The chain links TRBV7-9 to TRBJ1-5; the match to TRBD1 covers 7 bases. The trim removed 7 bases at V and 0 bases at J, leaving 12 bases unmatched. This CDR3 is built from 17 residues. Germline values: CDR1 SEHNR, CDR2 FQNEAQ (reference sequence). The CDR3 DNA reads TGTGCCAGCAATTCCGGCACAGGGGAAAATAGCAATCAGCCCCAGCATTTT. Amino acid sequence: CASNSGTGENSNQPQHF.

The chain couples TRBV24-1 to TRBJ2-1; a possible D gene is TRBD2 (5 bases). CDR1 and CDR2 (germline): KGHDR, SFDVKD. The V end lost 1 base, the J end lost 0 bases, and 12 bases lay between the germline ends. The CDR3 consists of 17 residues. The CDR3 nucleotides are TGTGCCACCAGTGATTTCGCTAGCCCGAGCTCCTACAATGAGCAGTTCTTC. This codes for CATSDFASPSSYNEQFF.

The chain links TRBV28 to TRBJ1-5; 7 nucleotides line up with TRBD1. Germline values: CDR1 MDHEN, CDR2 SYDVKM. CDR3 length equals 15 residues. V lost 6 bases, J lost 6 bases, and 11 bases stayed unmatched. The CDR3 bases are TGTGCCAGCAGCCTAACAGGGGTCTACAGTCAGCCCCAGCATTTT. Translating gives CASSLTGVYSQPQHF.

As regards this clone: A read error may account for a junction end that differs from germline. DNA of the CDR3: TGTGCCGGCTCACCACGTCCGCTAGGCCTGGGAACTAATGAAAAACTGTTTTTT. It specifies CAGSPRPLGLGTNEKLFF. The chain couples TRBV18 to TRBJ1-4; D unresolved. The length of the CDR3 is 18 residues. CDR1 KGHSH and CDR2 LQKENI come from the germline V gene.

This clone has just a few counts. V usage is TRBV21-1 and J usage is TRBJ2-7; the table calls TRBD2, which could not be checked here. TRBV21-1 is marked as a pseudogene. The CDR3 covers 15 residues. CDR3 sequence: CASSKDSGSSYEQYF. In DNA form, the CDR3 reads TGTGCCAGCAGCAAAGATAGCGGGAGCTCCTACGAGCAGTACTTC.

The chain recombines TRBV14 with TRBJ1-4; 7 bases fit TRBD1. The V and J ends lost 4 bases and 8 bases, in that order; junction bases with no gene match: 10. Germline V gives CDR1 SGHDN, CDR2 FVKESK. The CDR3 is made up of 15 amino acids. The CDR3 here is CASSLAQGRLEKLFF. In DNA form, the CDR3 reads TGTGCCAGCAGCCTAGCACAGGGGCGGCTGGAAAAACTGTTTTTT.

V gene TRBV12-2 combines with J gene TRBJ1-2; the table's D call, TRBD1, was not checked against the DNA. TRBV12-2 is a listed pseudogene. The CDR3 extends over 11 amino acids. DNA for the CDR3: TGTGCAAGTCGCCCTCCAGATGGCTACACCTTC. Translated, it gives CASRPPDGYTF.

CDR3 sequence: CASSLRLAGVNNEQFF. The CDR3 DNA sequence: TGTGCCAGCAGCTTACGGCTAGCGGGAGTCAACAATGAGCAGTTCTTC. The chain employs TRBV7-6 and TRBJ2-1; 10 positions match TRBD2. From germline, CDR1 is SGHVS and CDR2 FNYEAQ. With 2 bases clipped from V and 5 bases from J, the junction kept 6 bases outside the gene matches. The CDR3 is made up of 16 amino acids.

The gene calls are TRBV7-9 and TRBJ2-7, with TRBD1 matching over 7 bases. The V gene's germline CDR1 is SEHNR and CDR2 FQNEAQ (reference sequence). The V gene end was trimmed by 4 bases and the J gene end by 1 base; junction bases not matched to a gene: 4. The CDR3 spans 14 residues. The CDR3 sequence: CASSSTGKSYEQYF. The CDR3 region has the DNA TGTGCCAGCAGCTCGACAGGGAAATCCTACGAGCAGTACTTC.

The chain recombines TRBV7-2 with TRBJ2-2; 8 positions agree with TRBD2. The germline V gene encodes CDR1 SGHTA and CDR2 FQGNSA. V lost 7 bases, J lost 3 bases, and 10 bases stayed unmatched. This CDR3 contains 16 residues. The CDR3, as DNA: TGTGCCAGCACCCCCCCAGAGCGGGAGTACACCGGGGAGCTGTTTTTT. Translating gives CASTPPEREYTGELFF.

The chain joins TRBV5-4 to TRBJ2-7; 12 nucleotides match TRBD2. This CDR3 spans 15 amino acids. Germline loops: CDR1 SGHNT, CDR2 YYREEE (reference sequence). Trimming at V came to 3 bases and at J to 3 bases, leaving 4 bases not matched to a gene. This CDR3 is CASSSRTSGIYEQYF. CDR3 DNA sequence: TGTGCCAGCAGCTCACGGACTAGCGGGATCTACGAGCAGTACTTC. The full variable domain, with the rest looked up from reference TRBV5-4 and TRBJ2-7, is ETGVTQSPTHLIKTRGQQVTLRCSSQSGHNTVSWYQQALGQGPQFIFQYYREEENGRGNFPPRFSGLQFPNYSSELNVNALELDDSALYLCASSSRTSGIYEQYFGPGTRLTVT.

The rearrangement uses TRBV24-1 and TRBJ2-3; 7 positions match TRBD2. V shed 9 bases and J 8 bases; nucleotides not matched to a gene: 7. Germline CDR1 KGHDR, CDR2 SFDVKD. The CDR3 has 12 amino acids. The CDR3 loop is CATEFPGGTQYF. In DNA, the CDR3 is TGTGCCACCGAGTTCCCGGGGGGTACGCAGTATTTT.

The J gene is TRBJ2-1, the V gene TRBV7-9; 7 nucleotides agree with TRBD1. With V trimmed by 1 base and J by 4 bases, 4 bases remained unmatched. Germline V lookup: CDR1 SEHNR, CDR2 FQNEAQ (reference sequence). The CDR3 is made up of 15 amino acids. CDR3 nucleotides: TGTGCCAGCAGCTTAGTTGGGACAGAGTACAATGAGCAGTTCTTC. As protein: CASSLVGTEYNEQFF.

With respect to this clone: Different DNA sequences within this sample yield the same CDR3. V and J are TRBV30 and TRBJ1-5; D is undetermined. This CDR3 is 13 amino acids long. CDR1 and CDR2 (germline): GTSNPN, SVGIG (reference sequence). Between the trimmed V and J ends, which lost 2 bases and 1 base, there was a span of 6 bases. CDR3 protein: CAWSLDSNQPQHF. In DNA form, the CDR3 reads TGTGCCTGGAGTCTAGACAGCAATCAGCCCCAGCATTTT. Full variable domain (rest looked up from reference TRBV30 and TRBJ1-5): SQTIHQWPATLVQPVGSPLSLECTVEGTSNPNLYWYRQAAGRGLQLLFYSVGIGQISSEVPQNLSASRPQDRQFILSSKKLLLSDSGFYLCAWSLDSNQPQHFGDGTRLSIL.

J is TRBJ1-2 and V is TRBV4-3, with D possibly TRBD1 on 6 matching bases. The germline V gene has CDR1 LGHNA and CDR2 YSLEER. V lost 4 bases and J 10 bases, leaving 16 bases between the germline ends. The CDR3 runs to 13 residues. The CDR3 sequence: CASSPETGRVYTF. CDR3 sequence (DNA): TGCGCCAGCAGCCCCGAGACAGGAAGGGTCTACACCTTC.

The V call is TRBV10-2, the J call TRBJ2-7; 11 nucleotides match TRBD2. Germline V lookup: CDR1 WSHSY, CDR2 SAAADI. Unmatched junction bases numbered 4, after V lost 6 bases and J lost 0 bases. The CDR3 covers 15 residues. CDR3 coding DNA: TGCGCCAGCAGGGCCGGGACTAGCGGCTCCTACGAGCAGTACTTC. This translates into CASRAGTSGSYEQYF.